This entry lists 28 T cell receptor beta chains sequenced from one sample in a study of cytomegalovirus exposure and HLA in healthy donors. Both 60 Vbeta primers and 13 Jbeta primers went into the PCR. The protocol was immunoSEQ multiplex PCR, while the TCRdb copy is restricted to in-frame clones and leaves out a portion. The sample includes under 250,000 clones, approximately 82% of them seen just once. Sequenced sample: PBMCs. These receptors were collected from a male donor in good health and CMV-seronegative.

This clone was found once. This sequence joins TRBV21-1 and TRBJ2-2; the table's TRBD1 call for D was not verified on the DNA. TRBV21-1 has pseudogene status. CDR3 length equals 17 residues. This CDR3 is CASSKQGETGNTGEPFF. Here the CDR3 DNA reads TGTGCCAGCAGCAAACAAGGGGAGACAGGGAACACCGGGGAGCCGTTTTTT.

The rearrangement links TRBV19 to TRBJ2-1; 8 positions match TRBD1. The germline gives CDR1 LNHDA, CDR2 SQIVND (reference sequence). V was pared by 2 bases and J by 7 bases, with 7 bases of the junction left unmatched. The CDR3 contains 15 residues. The CDR3 sequence is CASSIFETGVNEQFF. CDR3 sequence (DNA): TGTGCCAGTAGTATATTTGAGACAGGGGTTAATGAGCAGTTCTTC. The full variable domain, in which reference TRBV19 and TRBJ2-1 provide the parts outside the CDR3, is DGGITQSPKYLFRKEGQNVTLSCEQNLNHDAMYWYRQDPGQGLRLIYYSQIVNDFQKGDIAEGYSVSREKKESFPLTVTSAQKNPTAFYLCASSIFETGVNEQFFGPGTRLTVL.

The chain employs TRBV4-1 and TRBJ2-7; 7 bases match TRBD1. CDR1 MGHRA and CDR2 YSYEKL come from the germline V gene. V lost 5 bases to trimming and J lost 3 bases; unmatched junction nucleotides: 13. This CDR3 region has 16 residues. CDR3 in DNA: TGCGCCAGCAGCGATTGGGACAGCCCAGGGTTCTACGAGCAGTACTTC. This gives the protein CASSDWDSPGFYEQYF.

The CDR3 spells CASSLEAIASYEQYF. The CDR3 bases are TGCGCCAGCAGCTTGGAAGCGATAGCTTCGTACGAGCAGTACTTC. The V gene is TRBV5-1, the J gene TRBJ2-7; D unresolved. Germline V gives CDR1 SGHRS, CDR2 YFSETQ. V lost 0 bases and J lost 4, with 14 bases in between. The CDR3 is made up of 15 amino acids.

V gene TRBV29-1 combines with J gene TRBJ2-1; 7 bases are shared with TRBD1. V shed 6 bases, J shed 6 bases, and the junction held 2 bases outside the gene matches. The CDR3 covers 11 residues. The germline CDR1 and CDR2 sequences are SQVTM and ANQGSEA. As DNA, the CDR3 is TGCAGCGTCTACAGGGGCAATGAGCAGTTCTTC. Encoded protein: CSVYRGNEQFF.

The chain is built from TRBV7-9 and TRBJ2-4; D is undetermined. This CDR3 spans 14 amino acids. The germline V and J ends were trimmed by 3 bases and 4 bases, with 10 bases remaining between them. Germline loops: CDR1 SEHNR, CDR2 FQNEAQ (reference sequence). The CDR3 nucleotides are TGTGCCAGCAGCTTCGCCGCCGGGAAAAACATTCAGTACTTC. Protein product: CASSFAAGKNIQYF.

V is TRBV4-1 and J is TRBJ2-7; D perhaps matches TRBD2 (6 bases). Germline V lookup: CDR1 MGHRA, CDR2 YSYEKL. This CDR3 is 15 amino acids long. Deletions cut 3 bases from V and 4 bases from J, with 16 bases between. The CDR3 region is CASSHFLAPQYEQYF. The CDR3 coding sequence is TGCGCCAGCAGCCATTTTCTAGCGCCCCAGTACGAGCAGTACTTC.

J is TRBJ1-2 and V is TRBV23-1; D possibly corresponds to TRBD1 (6 bases). TRBV23-1 is flagged as an ORF with uncertain function. The CDR3 totals 14 residues. V lost 0 bases to trimming and J lost 5 bases, with 10 bases between them. CDR3 protein: CASSQSRQGYGYTF. DNA for the CDR3: TGCGCCAGCAGTCAATCTAGGCAGGGGTATGGCTACACCTTC.

This rearrangement joins TRBV28 to TRBJ2-7; no reliable D call. This CDR3 comprises 10 residues. Germline V gene lookup returns CDR1 MDHEN and CDR2 SYDVKM. The V end was cut by 10 bases, the J end by 1 base, with 5 bases between. CDR3 sequence (DNA): TGTGCCACCGAGTCCTACGAGCAGTACTTC. It encodes CATESYEQYF. The whole variable domain, remainder taken from reference TRBV28 and TRBJ2-7, is DVKVTQSSRYLVKRTGEKVFLECVQDMDHENMFWYRQDPGLGLRLIYFSYDVKMKEKGDIPEGYSVSREKKERFSLILESASTNQTSMYLCATESYEQYFGPGTRLTVT.

The chain couples TRBV5-1 to TRBJ1-4, with TRBD1 matching 9 bases. The V and J ends lost 5 bases and 1 base, in that order; junction bases with no gene match: 15. CDR3 size: 19 residues. Germline V gene sequence: CDR1 SGHRS, CDR2 YFSETQ. In nucleotides, the CDR3 is TGCGCCAGCAGGGCGGGACAGGGTCTCCAGCTTAAAACTAATGAAAAACTGTTTTTT. Translating it yields CASRAGQGLQLKTNEKLFF.

The chain carries TRBV7-8 and TRBJ2-2, with unresolved D. The CDR3 totals 13 residues. V lost 0 bases and J lost 7, with 6 bases in between. Per germline, CDR1 SGHVS and CDR2 FQNEAQ. Here the CDR3 reads CASSLARGGELFF. DNA for the CDR3: TGTGCCAGCAGCTTAGCACGAGGCGGGGAGCTGTTTTTT.

The chain has TRBV18 and TRBJ1-5, with 7 bases that match TRBD1. Germline values: CDR1 KGHSH, CDR2 LQKENI. V shed 3 bases and J 7 bases; nucleotides not matched to a gene: 6. The CDR3 consists of 14 residues. CDR3 in DNA: TGTGCCAGCTCACCCGACAGGGCAGACCAGCCCCAGCATTTT. It encodes CASSPDRADQPQHF.

The chain joins TRBV21-1 to TRBJ1-6; TRBD1 was called by the table and not checked on the DNA. TRBV21-1 is classified as a pseudogene. CDR3 length: 16 amino acids. CDR3 bases: TGTGCCAGCAGACGGACAGCAAGCTCCTATAATTCACCCCTCCACTTT. Amino acid sequence: CASRRTASSYNSPLHF.

This chain uses TRBV7-9 with TRBJ2-7; perhaps TRBD2 as D (5 bases). The V end lost 6 bases, the J end lost 2 bases, and 11 bases lay between the germline ends. CDR1 and CDR2 from the germline V gene are SEHNR and FQNEAQ (reference sequence). CDR3 length: 13 residues. The CDR3 loop reads CASRRRGPYEQYF. Here the CDR3 DNA reads TGTGCCAGCAGGCGCCGGGGTCCCTACGAGCAGTACTTC.

The chain couples TRBV5-4 to TRBJ1-2; 7 bases match TRBD1. Looked up from germline, CDR1 is SGHNT and CDR2 is YYREEE (reference sequence). With 7 bases clipped from V and 4 bases from J, the junction kept 13 bases outside the gene matches. The CDR3 extends over 15 amino acids. CDR3 bases: TGTGCCAGCTGCCGGGACAGCGTTAATCTCTATGGCTACACCTTC. Amino acid sequence: CASCRDSVNLYGYTF.

The chain employs TRBV5-1 and TRBJ1-3, with a possible D match to TRBD1 (5 bases). V was shortened by 3 bases and J by 3 bases, with 10 bases between the two germline ends. The germline gives CDR1 SGHRS, CDR2 YFSETQ. CDR3 length equals 14 residues. CDR3 loop: CASSSGTDGNTIYF. Here the CDR3 DNA reads TGCGCCAGCAGCTCGGGGACTGATGGAAACACCATATATTTT.

About this clone itself: At one end the junction does not follow the germline gene, possibly because of a read error. The CDR3 coding sequence is TGTGCTAGCAGCTTAGGGGCGGGGGGGACCTACGAGCAGTACTTC. Translated, it gives CASSLGAGGTYEQYF. The chain has TRBV7-7 and TRBJ2-7, with TRBD2 matching over 9 bases. Germline-derived CDR1 and CDR2 are SSHAT and FNYEAQ (reference sequence). The CDR3 covers 15 residues.

The chain recombines TRBV25-1 with TRBJ1-5, with TRBD1 matching 8 bases. This CDR3 has 14 amino acids. V was clipped by 10 bases and J by 4 bases; unmatched bases: 9. Germline CDR1 and CDR2: MGHDK and SYGVNS. CDR3 amino acids: CATRGTGLNQPQHF. In DNA form, the CDR3 reads TGTGCCACCCGCGGGACAGGCCTTAATCAGCCCCAGCATTTT.

This clone was seen a single time. The CDR3 spells CASSTGTNFNNEQFF. DNA of the CDR3: TGTGCCAGTAGTACGGGGACAAATTTTAACAATGAGCAGTTCTTC. This sequence joins TRBV19 and TRBJ2-1; the D gene is possibly TRBD1 (6 bases). CDR3 length equals 15 residues. CDR1 LNHDA and CDR2 SQIVND come from the germline V gene (reference sequence). Trimming pared 4 bases from V and 5 bases from J, leaving 15 bases between.

The CDR3 nucleotides read TGTGCCAGCAGTGAAGGGTACACCGGGACAGCGAACACTGAAGCTTTCTTT. Amino acids: CASSEGYTGTANTEAFF. This rearrangement joins TRBV6-1 to TRBJ1-1; 7 bases are a match to TRBD1. CDR1 and CDR2 from the germline V gene are MNHNS and SASEGT. The CDR3 has 17 amino acids. The junction had 9 bases not matched to a gene; V was cut back by 1 base and J by 1 base.

V usage is TRBV9 and J usage is TRBJ2-7; no clear D gene. V was pared by 2 bases and J by 2 bases, with 14 bases between. The germline V gene encodes CDR1 SGDLS and CDR2 YYNGEE. There are 15 residues in the CDR3. Here the CDR3 DNA reads TGTGCCAGCAGCGTCCAGCCTCACAGCCCCTACGAGCAGTACTTC. Encoded protein: CASSVQPHSPYEQYF.

The rearrangement uses TRBV19 and TRBJ2-3; TRBD2 matches 14 bases. J gave up 5 bases and V 7 bases, and 5 bases lay outside the gene matches. The CDR3 covers 15 residues. Germline values: CDR1 LNHDA, CDR2 SQIVND (reference sequence). The CDR3 DNA is TGTGCCAGTAATAGGGGACTAGCGGGAGTAGATACGCAGTATTTT. The encoded protein is CASNRGLAGVDTQYF.

The chain uses TRBV27 and TRBJ2-3; 9 nucleotides agree with TRBD2. The CDR3 runs 16 residues. From germline, CDR1 is MNHEY and CDR2 SMNVEV (reference sequence). The trim removed 3 bases at V and 4 bases at J, leaving 8 bases unmatched. The CDR3 sequence is CASSLTSGLTSDTQYF. CDR3 bases: TGTGCCAGCAGTTTGACTAGCGGCTTGACGTCAGATACGCAGTATTTT.

The chain employs TRBV7-9 and TRBJ1-4; maybe TRBD1 (6 bases). V lost 0 bases to trimming and J lost 5 bases, with 13 bases between them. The CDR3 extends over 16 amino acids. The V gene's germline CDR1 is SEHNR and CDR2 FQNEAQ (reference sequence). CDR3 residues: CASSLALGGSNEKLFF. The CDR3 DNA reads TGTGCCAGCAGCTTAGCGCTTGGGGGCTCGAATGAAAAACTGTTTTTT.

The chain joins TRBV9 to TRBJ2-7, with 8 nucleotides matching TRBD2. J lost 7 bases, V lost 0 bases, and 6 bases had no gene match. CDR1 is SGDLS and CDR2 is YYNGEE in the germline V gene. There are 14 residues in the CDR3. The chain's CDR3 is CASSVGTSSWEQYF. The CDR3 region has the DNA TGTGCCAGCAGCGTAGGGACTAGCTCTTGGGAGCAGTACTTC.

This chain joins TRBV27 and TRBJ1-5; D is perhaps TRBD1 (5 bases). Between the trimmed V and J ends, which lost 5 bases and 3 bases, there was a span of 11 bases. This CDR3 comprises 14 residues. The germline V gene encodes CDR1 MNHEY and CDR2 SMNVEV (reference sequence). The CDR3 coding sequence is TGTGCCAGCAGTGTCGACAGCTCCAATCAGCCCCAGCATTTT. It codes for CASSVDSSNQPQHF.

This chain joins TRBV28 and TRBJ1-5; 9 bases map to TRBD1. V trimming: 4 bases; J trimming: 1 base; junction bases outside the gene matches: 11. This CDR3 region has 18 residues. Germline values: CDR1 MDHEN, CDR2 SYDVKM. The CDR3 sequence is CASSWPGQGTLSNQPQHF. CDR3 bases: TGTGCCAGCAGTTGGCCGGGACAGGGAACCTTAAGCAATCAGCCCCAGCATTTT.

The chain employs TRBV23-1 and TRBJ2-3, with 11 bases that match TRBD2. TRBV23-1 is an ORF for which the function is uncertain. The CDR3 covers 15 residues. J was trimmed by 2 bases and V by 8 bases; bases with no gene match: 6. The CDR3 loop is CASASSGRDTDTQYF. The DNA for the CDR3 is TGCGCCAGCGCAAGTAGCGGGAGGGACACAGATACGCAGTATTTT.